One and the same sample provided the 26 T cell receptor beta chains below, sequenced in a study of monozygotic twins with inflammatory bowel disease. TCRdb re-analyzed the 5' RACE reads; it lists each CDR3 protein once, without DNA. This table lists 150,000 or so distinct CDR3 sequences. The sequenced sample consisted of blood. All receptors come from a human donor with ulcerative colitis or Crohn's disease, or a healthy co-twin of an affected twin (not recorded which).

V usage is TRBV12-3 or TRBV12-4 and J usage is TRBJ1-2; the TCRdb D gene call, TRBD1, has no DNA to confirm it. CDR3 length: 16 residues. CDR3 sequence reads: CASSSTPAGTGDGYTF.

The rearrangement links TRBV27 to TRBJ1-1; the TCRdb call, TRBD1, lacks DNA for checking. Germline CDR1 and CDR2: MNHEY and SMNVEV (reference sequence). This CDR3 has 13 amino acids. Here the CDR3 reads CASSRSTGREAFF.

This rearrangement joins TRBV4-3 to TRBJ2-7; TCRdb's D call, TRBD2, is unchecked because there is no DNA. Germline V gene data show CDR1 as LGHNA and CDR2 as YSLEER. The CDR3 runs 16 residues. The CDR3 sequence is CASSQEVWTSGGEQYF.

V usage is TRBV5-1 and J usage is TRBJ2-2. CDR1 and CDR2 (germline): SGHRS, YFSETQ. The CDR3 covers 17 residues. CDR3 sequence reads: CASSLAFTAATTGELFF.

The CDR3 loop is CASSLLGGTQETQYF. The V gene is TRBV5-1, the J gene TRBJ2-5; TCRdb gives TRBD1 as the D gene, but with no DNA this cannot be confirmed. CDR3 length equals 15 residues. Per the germline V gene, CDR1 is SGHRS and CDR2 is YFSETQ. The full variable domain, in which reference TRBV5-1 and TRBJ2-5 provide the parts outside the CDR3, is KAGVTQTPRYLIKTRGQQVTLSCSPISGHRSVSWYQQTPGQGLQFLFEYFSETQRNKGNFPGRFSGRQFSNSRSEMNVSTLELGDSALYLCASSLLGGTQETQYFGPGTRLLVL.

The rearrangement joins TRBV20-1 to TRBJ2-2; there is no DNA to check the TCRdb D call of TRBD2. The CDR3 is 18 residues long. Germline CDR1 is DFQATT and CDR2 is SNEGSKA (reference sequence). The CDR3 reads CSARALGGLAGITGELFF.

CDR3 protein: CASSLFGGSTDTQYF. This sequence joins TRBV5-1 and TRBJ2-3; lacking DNA, the TRBD1 call made by TCRdb goes unchecked. This CDR3 comprises 15 residues. CDR1 and CDR2 from the germline V gene are SGHRS and YFSETQ.

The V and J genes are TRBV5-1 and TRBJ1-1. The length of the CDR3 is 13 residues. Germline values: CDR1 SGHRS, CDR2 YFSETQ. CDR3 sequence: CASSSTRGTEAFF.

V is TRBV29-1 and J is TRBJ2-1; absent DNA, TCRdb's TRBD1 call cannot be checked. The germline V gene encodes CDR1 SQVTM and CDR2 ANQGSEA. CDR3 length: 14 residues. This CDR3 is CSVEDRGKMNEQFF.

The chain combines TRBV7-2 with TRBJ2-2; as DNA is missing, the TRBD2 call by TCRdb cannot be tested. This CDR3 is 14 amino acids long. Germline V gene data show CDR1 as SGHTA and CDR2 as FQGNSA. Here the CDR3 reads CASRLVLAGGELFF.

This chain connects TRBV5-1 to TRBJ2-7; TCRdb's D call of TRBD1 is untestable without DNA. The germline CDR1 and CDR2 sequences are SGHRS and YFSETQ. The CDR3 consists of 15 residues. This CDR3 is CASNERTGMIYEQYF. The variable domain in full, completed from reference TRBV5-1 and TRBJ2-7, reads KAGVTQTPRYLIKTRGQQVTLSCSPISGHRSVSWYQQTPGQGLQFLFEYFSETQRNKGNFPGRFSGRQFSNSRSEMNVSTLELGDSALYLCASNERTGMIYEQYFGPGTRLTVT.

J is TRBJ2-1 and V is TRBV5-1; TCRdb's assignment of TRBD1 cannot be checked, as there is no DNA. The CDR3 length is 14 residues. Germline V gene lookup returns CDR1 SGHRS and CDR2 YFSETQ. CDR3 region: CASSWRGGGNEQFF.

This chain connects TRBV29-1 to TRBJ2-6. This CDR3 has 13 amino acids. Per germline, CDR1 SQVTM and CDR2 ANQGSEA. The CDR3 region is CSVEGRGANVLTF.

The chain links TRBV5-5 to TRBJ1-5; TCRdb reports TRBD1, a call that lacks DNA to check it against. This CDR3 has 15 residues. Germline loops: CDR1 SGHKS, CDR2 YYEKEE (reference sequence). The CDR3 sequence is CASSLGPGHHQPQHF.

The CDR3 protein is CSANRATYEQYF. V usage is TRBV20-1 and J usage is TRBJ2-7; TCRdb's D gene call, TRBD1, goes unchecked for lack of DNA. The CDR3 runs 12 residues. Germline V CDR1 and CDR2: DFQATT, SNEGSKA (reference sequence).

CDR3 region: CASSRRGTGFTGELFF. The chain employs TRBV7-2 and TRBJ2-2; no DNA is available, so the TRBD1 call from TCRdb remains unchecked. The CDR3 contains 16 residues. Germline CDR1 reads SGHTA; CDR2 reads FQGNSA.

The CDR3 loop is CASSRQGLDGYTF. The gene calls are TRBV6-6 and TRBJ1-2; TCRdb's D call, TRBD1, is unchecked because there is no DNA. The CDR3 spans 13 residues. Germline values: CDR1 MNHNY, CDR2 SVGAGI (reference sequence).

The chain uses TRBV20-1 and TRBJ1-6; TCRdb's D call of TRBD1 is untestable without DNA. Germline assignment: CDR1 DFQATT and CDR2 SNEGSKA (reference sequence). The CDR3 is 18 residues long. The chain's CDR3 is CSARDTSTGGPFNSPLHF.

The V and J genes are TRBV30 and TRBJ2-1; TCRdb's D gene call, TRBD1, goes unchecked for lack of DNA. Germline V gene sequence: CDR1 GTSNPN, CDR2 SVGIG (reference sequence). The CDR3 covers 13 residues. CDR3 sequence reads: CASSGQPLVEQFF.

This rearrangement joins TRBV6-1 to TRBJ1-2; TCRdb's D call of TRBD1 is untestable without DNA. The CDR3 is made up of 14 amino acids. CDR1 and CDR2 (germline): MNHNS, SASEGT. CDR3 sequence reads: CASSPDTGGYGYTF.

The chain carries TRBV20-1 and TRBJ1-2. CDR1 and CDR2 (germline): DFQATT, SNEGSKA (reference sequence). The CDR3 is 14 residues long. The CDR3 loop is CSAISNGRSYGYTF.

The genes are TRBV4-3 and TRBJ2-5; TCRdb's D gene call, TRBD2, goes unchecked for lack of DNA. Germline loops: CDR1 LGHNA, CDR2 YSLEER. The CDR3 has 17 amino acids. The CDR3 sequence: CASSQDSGWTPAETQYF.

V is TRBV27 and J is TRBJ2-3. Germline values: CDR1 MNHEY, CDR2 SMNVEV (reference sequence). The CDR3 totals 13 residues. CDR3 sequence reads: CASSLGYGEAQYF.

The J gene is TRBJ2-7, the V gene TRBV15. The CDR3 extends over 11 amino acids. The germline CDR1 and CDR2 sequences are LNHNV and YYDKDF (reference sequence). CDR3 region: CATGFQTEQYF.

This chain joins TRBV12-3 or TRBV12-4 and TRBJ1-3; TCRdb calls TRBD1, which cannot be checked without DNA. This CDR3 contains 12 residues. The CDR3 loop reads CASSFQGYTIYF.

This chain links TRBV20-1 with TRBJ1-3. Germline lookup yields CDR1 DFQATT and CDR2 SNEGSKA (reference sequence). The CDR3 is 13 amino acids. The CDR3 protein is CSARPVGGNTIYF.